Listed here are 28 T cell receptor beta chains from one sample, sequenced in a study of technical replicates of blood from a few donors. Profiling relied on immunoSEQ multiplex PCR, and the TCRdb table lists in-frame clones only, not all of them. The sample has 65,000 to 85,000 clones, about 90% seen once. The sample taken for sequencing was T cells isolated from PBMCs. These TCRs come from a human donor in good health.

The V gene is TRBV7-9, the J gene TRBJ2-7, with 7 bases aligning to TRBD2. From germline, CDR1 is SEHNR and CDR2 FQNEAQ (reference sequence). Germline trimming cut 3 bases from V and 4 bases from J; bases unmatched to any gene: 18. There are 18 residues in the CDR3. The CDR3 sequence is CASSFATSHPGGMYEQYF. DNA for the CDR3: TGTGCCAGCAGCTTTGCGACTAGCCATCCGGGAGGAATGTACGAGCAGTACTTC.

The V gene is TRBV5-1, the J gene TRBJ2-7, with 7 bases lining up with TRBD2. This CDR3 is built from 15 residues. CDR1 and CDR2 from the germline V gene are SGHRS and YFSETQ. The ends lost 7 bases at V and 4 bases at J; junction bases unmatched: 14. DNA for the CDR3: TGCGCCAGCCCAGCCGCGGGAGTTTTAAATTACGAGCAGTACTTC. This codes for CASPAAGVLNYEQYF.

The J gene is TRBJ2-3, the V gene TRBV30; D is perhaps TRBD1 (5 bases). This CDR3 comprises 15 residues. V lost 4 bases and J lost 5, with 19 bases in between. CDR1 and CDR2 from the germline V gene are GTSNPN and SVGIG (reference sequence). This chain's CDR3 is CAWNGQGFGVDTQYF. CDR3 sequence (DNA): TGTGCCTGGAACGGTCAGGGATTTGGAGTAGATACGCAGTATTTT.

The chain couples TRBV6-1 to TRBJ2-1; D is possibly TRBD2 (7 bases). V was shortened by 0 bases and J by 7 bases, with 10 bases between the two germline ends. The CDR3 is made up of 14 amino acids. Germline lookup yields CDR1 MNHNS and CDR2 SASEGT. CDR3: CASSEAGGANEQFF. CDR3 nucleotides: TGTGCCAGCAGTGAAGCGGGGGGGGCGAATGAGCAGTTCTTC.

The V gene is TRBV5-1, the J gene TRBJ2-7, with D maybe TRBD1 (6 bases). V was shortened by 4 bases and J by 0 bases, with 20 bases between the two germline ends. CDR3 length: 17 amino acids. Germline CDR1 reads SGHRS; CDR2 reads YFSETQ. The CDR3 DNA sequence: TGCGCCAGCAGCCCACGGGACATTCTTAGGAGCTCCTACGAGCAGTACTTC. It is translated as CASSPRDILRSSYEQYF.

The CDR3 loop is CASSVQLGPYNEQFF. CDR3 DNA sequence: TGTGCCAGCAGCGTTCAACTAGGACCCTACAATGAGCAGTTCTTC. This rearrangement joins TRBV9 to TRBJ2-1; D possibly corresponds to TRBD2 (5 bases). Trimming took 2 bases from V and 2 from J, leaving 11 bases between them. The CDR3 runs 15 residues. Per germline, CDR1 SGDLS and CDR2 YYNGEE. The variable domain in full, completed from reference TRBV9 and TRBJ2-1, reads DSGVTQTPKHLITATGQRVTLRCSPRSGDLSVYWYQQSLDQGLQFLIQYYNGEERAKGNILERFSAQQFPDLHSELNLSSLELGDSALYFCASSVQLGPYNEQFFGPGTRLTVL.

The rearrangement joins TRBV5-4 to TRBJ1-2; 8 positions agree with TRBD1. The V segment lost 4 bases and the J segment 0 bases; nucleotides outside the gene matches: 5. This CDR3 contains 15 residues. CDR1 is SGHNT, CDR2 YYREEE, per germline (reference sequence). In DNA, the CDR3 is TGTGCCAGCAGCGAAACGGACAGGGCTAACTATGGCTACACCTTC. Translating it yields CASSETDRANYGYTF.

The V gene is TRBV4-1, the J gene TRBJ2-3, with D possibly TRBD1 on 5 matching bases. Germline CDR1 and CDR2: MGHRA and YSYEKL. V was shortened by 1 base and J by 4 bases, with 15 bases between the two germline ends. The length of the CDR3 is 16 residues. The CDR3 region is CASSQVARDPSDTQYF. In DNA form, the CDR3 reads TGCGCCAGCAGCCAAGTGGCCAGGGATCCGTCAGATACGCAGTATTTT.

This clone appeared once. The CDR3 loop is CASNPQGYGYNEQFF. CDR3 nucleotide sequence: TGTGCCAGTAATCCTCAGGGTTACGGATACAATGAGCAGTTCTTC. This chain connects TRBV19 to TRBJ2-1, with D tentatively TRBD1 (5 bases). The ends were cut back, 7 bases at V and 4 bases at J, with 17 bases in the middle. Germline V CDR1 and CDR2: LNHDA, SQIVND (reference sequence). The CDR3 covers 15 residues. The full variable domain, completed using reference TRBV19 and TRBJ2-1, is DGGITQSPKYLFRKEGQNVTLSCEQNLNHDAMYWYRQDPGQGLRLIYYSQIVNDFQKGDIAEGYSVSREKKESFPLTVTSAQKNPTAFYLCASNPQGYGYNEQFFGPGTRLTVL.

CDR3 DNA: TGTGCCAGCAGGCTTCCCGCCAGGGGGTCGAACACTGAAGCTTTCTTT. Translating gives CASRLPARGSNTEAFF. The chain has TRBV28 and TRBJ1-1; 7 bases match TRBD1. The V gene's germline CDR1 is MDHEN and CDR2 SYDVKM. With V trimmed by 6 bases and J by 1 base, 11 bases remained unmatched. This CDR3 spans 16 amino acids.

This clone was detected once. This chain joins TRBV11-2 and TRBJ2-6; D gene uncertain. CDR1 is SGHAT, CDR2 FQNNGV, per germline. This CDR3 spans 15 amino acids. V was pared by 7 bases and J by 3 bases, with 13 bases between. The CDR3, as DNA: TGTGCCAGCATCCCCGGGTTTTTTGGGGCCAACGTCCTGACTTTC. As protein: CASIPGFFGANVLTF.

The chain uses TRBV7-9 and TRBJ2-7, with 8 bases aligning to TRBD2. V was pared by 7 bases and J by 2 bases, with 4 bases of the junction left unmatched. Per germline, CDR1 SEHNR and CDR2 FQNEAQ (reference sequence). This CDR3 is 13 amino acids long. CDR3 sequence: CASIGGGTYEQYF. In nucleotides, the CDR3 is TGTGCCAGCATCGGGGGGGGAACCTACGAGCAGTACTTC.

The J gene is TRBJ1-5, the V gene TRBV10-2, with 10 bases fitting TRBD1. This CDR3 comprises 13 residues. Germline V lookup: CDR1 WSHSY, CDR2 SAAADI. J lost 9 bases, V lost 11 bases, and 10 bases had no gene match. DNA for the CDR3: TGCGCCGCTTCGGACAGGGGGTTAATGCCCCAGCATTTT. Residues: CAASDRGLMPQHF.

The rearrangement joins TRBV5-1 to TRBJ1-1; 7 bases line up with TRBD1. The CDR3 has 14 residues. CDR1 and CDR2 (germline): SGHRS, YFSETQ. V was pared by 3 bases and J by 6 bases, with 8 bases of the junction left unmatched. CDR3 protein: CASSSGAGTAEAFF. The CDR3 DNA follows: TGCGCCAGCAGCTCCGGTGCCGGGACAGCTGAAGCTTTCTTT.

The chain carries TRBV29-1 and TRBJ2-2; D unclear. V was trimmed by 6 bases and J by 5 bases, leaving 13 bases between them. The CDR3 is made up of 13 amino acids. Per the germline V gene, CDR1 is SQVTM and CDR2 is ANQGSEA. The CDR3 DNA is TGCAGCGTGACCGCAAGCGTTACCGGGGAGCTGTTTTTT. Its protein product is CSVTASVTGELFF.

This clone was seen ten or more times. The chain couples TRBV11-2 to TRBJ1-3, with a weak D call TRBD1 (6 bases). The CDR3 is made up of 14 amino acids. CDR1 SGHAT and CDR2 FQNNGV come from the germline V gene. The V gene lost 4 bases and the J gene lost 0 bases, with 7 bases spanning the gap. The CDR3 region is CASSSGHSGNTIYF. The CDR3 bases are TGTGCCAGCAGCTCGGGACACTCTGGAAACACCATATATTTT.

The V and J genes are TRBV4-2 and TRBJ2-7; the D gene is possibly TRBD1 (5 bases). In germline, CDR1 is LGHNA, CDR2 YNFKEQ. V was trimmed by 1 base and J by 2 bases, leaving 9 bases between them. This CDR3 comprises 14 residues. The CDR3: CASSQGGSTYEQYF. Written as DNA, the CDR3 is TGTGCCAGCAGCCAAGGGGGCTCCACCTACGAGCAGTACTTC.

The CDR3 reads CARSLAGDLQPQHF. CDR3 nucleotide sequence: TGTGCCAGAAGCTTGGCCGGGGATCTTCAGCCCCAGCATTTT. This rearrangement joins TRBV5-3 to TRBJ1-5, with D hard to call. TRBV5-3 belongs to the ORF category, with a function that is uncertain. CDR3 length equals 14 residues. V was trimmed by 0 bases and J by 6 bases, leaving 10 bases between them.

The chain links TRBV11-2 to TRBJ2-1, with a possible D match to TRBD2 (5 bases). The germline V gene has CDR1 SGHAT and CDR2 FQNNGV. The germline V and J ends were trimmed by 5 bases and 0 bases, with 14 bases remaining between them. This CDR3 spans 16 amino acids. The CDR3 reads CASSLLAGSSYNEQFF. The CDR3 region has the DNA TGTGCCAGCAGCCTACTTGCGGGTAGCTCCTACAATGAGCAGTTCTTC.

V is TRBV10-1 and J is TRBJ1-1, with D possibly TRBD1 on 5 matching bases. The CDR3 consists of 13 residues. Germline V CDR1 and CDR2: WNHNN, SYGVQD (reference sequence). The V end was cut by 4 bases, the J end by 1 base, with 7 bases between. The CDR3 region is CASSVGQNTEAFF. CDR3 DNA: TGCGCCAGCAGTGTCGGACAGAACACTGAAGCTTTCTTT.

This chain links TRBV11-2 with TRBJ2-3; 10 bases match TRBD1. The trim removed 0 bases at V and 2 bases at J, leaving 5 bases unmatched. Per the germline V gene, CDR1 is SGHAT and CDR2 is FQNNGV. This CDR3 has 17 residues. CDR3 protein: CASSLDGDRGFTDTQYF. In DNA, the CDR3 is TGTGCCAGCAGCTTAGATGGGGACAGGGGTTTCACAGATACGCAGTATTTT.

In DNA, the CDR3 is TGTGCCAGCAGTACACTAGCGGGAGCGTTCAATGAGCAGTTCTTC. Its translation is CASSTLAGAFNEQFF. This sequence joins TRBV28 and TRBJ2-1, with 11 positions matching TRBD2. Germline loops: CDR1 MDHEN, CDR2 SYDVKM. J was trimmed by 6 bases and V by 5 bases; bases with no gene match: 6. The CDR3 is 15 amino acids.

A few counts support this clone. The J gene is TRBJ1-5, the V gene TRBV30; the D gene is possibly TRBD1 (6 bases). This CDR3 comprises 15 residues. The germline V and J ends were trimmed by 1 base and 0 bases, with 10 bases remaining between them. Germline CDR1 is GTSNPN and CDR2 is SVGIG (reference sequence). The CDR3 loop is CAWSGQVYSNQPQHF. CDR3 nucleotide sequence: TGTGCCTGGAGTGGACAGGTCTATAGCAATCAGCCCCAGCATTTT.

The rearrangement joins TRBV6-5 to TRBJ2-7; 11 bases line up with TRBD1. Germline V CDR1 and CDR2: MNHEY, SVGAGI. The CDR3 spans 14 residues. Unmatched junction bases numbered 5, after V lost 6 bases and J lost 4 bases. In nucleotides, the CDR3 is TGTGCCAGCAGCCTCGGACAGGGGGCTTACGAGCAGTACTTC. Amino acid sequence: CASSLGQGAYEQYF.

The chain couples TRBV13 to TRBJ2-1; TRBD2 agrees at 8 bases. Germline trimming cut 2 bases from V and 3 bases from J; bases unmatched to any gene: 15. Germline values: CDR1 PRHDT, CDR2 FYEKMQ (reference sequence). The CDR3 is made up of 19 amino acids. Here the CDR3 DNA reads TGTGCCAGCAGCTTATTGGTAAGCGGGGGCCCCGGTCTCTACAATGAGCAGTTCTTC. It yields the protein CASSLLVSGGPGLYNEQFF.

CDR3 nucleotide sequence: TGTGCCAGCAGTTACACCACGTGGGGGCCCGGGGAGCTGTTTTTT. Amino acids: CASSYTTWGPGELFF. The chain has TRBV6-5 and TRBJ2-2; TRBD1 might be the D (6 bases). The V gene lost 2 bases and the J gene lost 6 bases, with 13 bases spanning the gap. The CDR3 consists of 15 residues. CDR1 and CDR2 (germline): MNHEY, SVGAGI.

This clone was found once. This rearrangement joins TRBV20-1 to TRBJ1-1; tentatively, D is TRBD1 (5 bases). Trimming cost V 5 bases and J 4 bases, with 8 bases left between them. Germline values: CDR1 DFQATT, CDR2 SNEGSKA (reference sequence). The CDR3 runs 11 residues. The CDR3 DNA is TGCAGTGCTTGCGGGGGCACTGAAGCTTTCTTT. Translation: CSACGGTEAFF.

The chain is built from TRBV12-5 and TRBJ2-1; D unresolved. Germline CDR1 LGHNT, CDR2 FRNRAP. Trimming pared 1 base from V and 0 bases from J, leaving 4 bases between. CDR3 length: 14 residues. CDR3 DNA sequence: TGTGCTAGTGGTTTGGAAGCCTCCTACAATGAGCAGTTCTTC. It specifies CASGLEASYNEQFF.